The clone carrying this T cell receptor beta chain was found a few times. Its specificity is not known. The record originates from a study of T cell repertoires in aging, cancer and after chemotherapy. About the study: Clear clonal overlap appeared across healthy donor samples taken over several months to years.

Multiplex touch-down PCR with TRB-A/B primers amplified rearranged V-D-J TRB sequences. Each CDR3 protein is one row after TCRdb ran MiXCR on the multiplex PCR reads. The sample holds about 13,000 distinct CDR3 sequences, under 40% seen once. CDR3 length equals 17 residues. Germline CDR1 LNHNV, CDR2 YYDKDF (reference sequence). Trimming shortened V by 5 bases and J by 0 bases, and 17 bases separated the two germline ends. Amplification of TCR beta used genomic DNA extracted from peripheral blood. Overall study results and limits: In each cancer cohort, median generation probability increased across chemotherapy, suggesting thymic output rebounded. Loss of evenness, beyond lost richness, contributed to age-related TCR diversity decline in cancer patients.

The rearrangement links TRBV15 to TRBJ1-5; D not resolved. Sequenced material: blood. This clonotype originated in a human donor in good health. The donor label of this sample is uncertain. The CDR3 protein is CATSRLGAKYSNQPQHF. The CDR3 DNA follows: TGTGCCACCAGCCGCCTGGGCGCGAAGTATAGCAATCAGCCCCAGCATTTT.